The clone carrying this T cell receptor (beta chain) was seen only once. The CDR3 is 15 amino acids. The germline V gene has CDR1 SGHRS and CDR2 YFSETQ. Between the trimmed V and J ends, which lost 3 bases and 5 bases, there was a span of 17 bases. This sample is part of a study of control samples from healthy donors and cancer patients. Some clones are missing from TCRdb's copy, which holds only in-frame ones; the method was immunoSEQ multiplex PCR. Of 150,000 to 200,000 clones in the sample, 80% to 90% were seen once. This sequence was found in a woman aged 30 to 39 in good health. The sequenced sample was blood. J is TRBJ1-1 and V is TRBV5-1; maybe TRBD1 (6 bases). Here the CDR3 reads CASSSRGGAWTEAFF. The CDR3 region has the DNA TGCGCCAGCAGCTCCCGGGGGGGCGCTTGGACTGAAGCTTTCTTT. Full variable domain (missing parts from reference TRBV5-1 and TRBJ1-1): KAGVTQTPRYLIKTRGQQVTLSCSPISGHRSVSWYQQTPGQGLQFLFEYFSETQRNKGNFPGRFSGRQFSNSRSEMNVSTLELGDSALYLCASSSRGGAWTEAFFGQGTRLTVV.